This TCR beta chain is from a study of T cell changes during pregnancy in multiple sclerosis. The table came from immunoSEQ multiplex PCR; TCRdb's copy has only in-frame clones and leaves some out. This table holds around 34,000 clones, roughly 93% found once. The CDR3 is 14 amino acids. V lost 4 bases to trimming and J lost 5 bases; unmatched junction nucleotides: 5. CDR1 is SGHRS, CDR2 YFSETQ, per germline. This chain uses TRBV5-1 with TRBJ2-7, with TRBD1 matching over 11 bases. The TCR sequence derives from a female donor with multiple sclerosis, enrolled in a pregnancy study. The source material was CD4+ T cells from peripheral blood mononuclear cells, sampled in the second trimester of pregnancy. This CDR3 reads CASSIGQGANEQYF. The CDR3 region has the DNA TGCGCCAGCAGCATAGGACAGGGGGCGAACGAGCAGTACTTC.